This T cell receptor beta chain comes out of a study of T cell responses to AZD1222 COVID-19 vaccine. Here immunoSEQ multiplex PCR was the method, and the copy in TCRdb shows in-frame clones only, minus some. The sample holds roughly 150,000 clones, approximately 90% seen once. Regarding this clone: Its antigen is unidentified.

Both about-4-week and about-12-week second-dose recipients were combined. Overall study results and limits: Donors skewed white British and female; clonal diversity was possibly underestimated. Repertoire sampling occurred only after the peak T cell response.

This CDR3 comprises 15 residues. Germline CDR1 is LGHNA and CDR2 is YSLEER. The V end lost 0 bases, the J end lost 2 bases, and 10 bases lay between the germline ends. This TCR was sampled from an adult who received the AZD1222 COVID-19 vaccine. This chain links TRBV4-3 with TRBJ1-2; D ambiguous. This sample comprised peripheral blood, obtained 28 days after the second AZD1222 dose. CDR3 amino acids: CASSQDASENYGYTF. CDR3 sequence (DNA): TGCGCCAGCAGCCAAGACGCCAGCGAAAACTATGGCTACACCTTC.